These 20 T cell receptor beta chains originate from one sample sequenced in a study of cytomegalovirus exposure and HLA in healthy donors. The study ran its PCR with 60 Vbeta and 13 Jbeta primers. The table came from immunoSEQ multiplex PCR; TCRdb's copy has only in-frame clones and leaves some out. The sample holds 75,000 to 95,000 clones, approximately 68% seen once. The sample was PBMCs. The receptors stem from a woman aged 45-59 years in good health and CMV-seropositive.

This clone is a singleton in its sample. The CDR3, as DNA: TGTGCCAGCTCACCACCCGGCAGGGAAGGGGAGACCCAGTACTTC. Translating gives CASSPPGREGETQYF. The rearrangement joins TRBV18 to TRBJ2-5; TRBD1 might be the D (5 bases). This CDR3 contains 15 residues. Trimming removed 0 bases at V and 5 bases at J, with 13 bases between. Germline V gene data show CDR1 as KGHSH and CDR2 as LQKENI.

CDR3 bases: TGTGCCAGCAGCCCCGGACAGGGCGGGTCCGGGGAGCTGTTTTTT. It encodes CASSPGQGGSGELFF. V and J are TRBV7-2 and TRBJ2-2, with 8 bases lining up with TRBD1. Germline values: CDR1 SGHTA, CDR2 FQGNSA. With 5 bases clipped from V and 6 bases from J, the junction kept 8 bases outside the gene matches. The CDR3 loop spans 15 amino acids.

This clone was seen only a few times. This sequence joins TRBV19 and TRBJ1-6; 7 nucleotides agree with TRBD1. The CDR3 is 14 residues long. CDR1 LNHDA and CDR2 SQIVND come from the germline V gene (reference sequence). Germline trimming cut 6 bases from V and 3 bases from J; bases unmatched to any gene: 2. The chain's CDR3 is CASSDRDYNSPLHF. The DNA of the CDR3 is TGTGCCAGTAGCGACAGGGACTATAATTCACCCCTCCACTTT.

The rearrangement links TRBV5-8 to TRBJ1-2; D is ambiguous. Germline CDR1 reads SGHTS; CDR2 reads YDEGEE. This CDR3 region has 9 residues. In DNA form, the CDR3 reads TGTGCGAACGAGTATGGCTACACCTTC. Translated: CANEYGYTF.

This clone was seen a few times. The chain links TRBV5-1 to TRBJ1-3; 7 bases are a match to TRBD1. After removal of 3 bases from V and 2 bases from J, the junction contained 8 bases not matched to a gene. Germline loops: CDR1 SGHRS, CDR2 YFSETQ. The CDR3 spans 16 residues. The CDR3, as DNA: TGCGCCAGCAGCTACCCCCCAGGGGGGACTGGAAACACCATATATTTT. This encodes CASSYPPGGTGNTIYF.

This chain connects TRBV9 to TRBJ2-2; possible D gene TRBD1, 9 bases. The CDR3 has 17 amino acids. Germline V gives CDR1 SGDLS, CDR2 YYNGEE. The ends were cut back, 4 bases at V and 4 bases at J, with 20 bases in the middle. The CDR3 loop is CASSPRGGQGITGELFF. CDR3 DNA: TGTGCCAGCAGCCCTCGGGGGGGACAGGGAATCACCGGGGAGCTGTTTTTT. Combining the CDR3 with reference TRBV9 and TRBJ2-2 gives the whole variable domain DSGVTQTPKHLITATGQRVTLRCSPRSGDLSVYWYQQSLDQGLQFLIQYYNGEERAKGNILERFSAQQFPDLHSELNLSSLELGDSALYFCASSPRGGQGITGELFFGEGSRLTVL.

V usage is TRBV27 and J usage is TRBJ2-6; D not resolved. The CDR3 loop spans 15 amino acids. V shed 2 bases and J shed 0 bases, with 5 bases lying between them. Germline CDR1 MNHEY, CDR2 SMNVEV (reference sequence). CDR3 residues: CASSLGSSGANVLTF. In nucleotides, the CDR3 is TGTGCCAGCAGTTTAGGTAGCTCTGGGGCCAACGTCCTGACTTTC.

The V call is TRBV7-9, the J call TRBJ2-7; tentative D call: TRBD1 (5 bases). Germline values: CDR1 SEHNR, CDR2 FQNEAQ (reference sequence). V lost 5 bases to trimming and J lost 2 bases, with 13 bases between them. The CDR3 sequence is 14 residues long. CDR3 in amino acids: CASSTETVTYEQYF. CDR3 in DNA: TGTGCCAGCAGCACCGAGACAGTAACCTACGAGCAGTACTTC.

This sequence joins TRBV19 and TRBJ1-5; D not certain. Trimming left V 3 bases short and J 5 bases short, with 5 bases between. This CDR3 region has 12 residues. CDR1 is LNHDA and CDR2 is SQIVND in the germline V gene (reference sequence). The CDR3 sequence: CASSILDQPQHF. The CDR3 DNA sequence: TGTGCCAGTAGTATTTTAGATCAGCCCCAGCATTTT.

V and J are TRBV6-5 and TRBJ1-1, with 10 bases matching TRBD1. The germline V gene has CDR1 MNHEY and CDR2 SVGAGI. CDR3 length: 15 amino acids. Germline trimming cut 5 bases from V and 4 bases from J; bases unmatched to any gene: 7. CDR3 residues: CASSPLRTGGTEAFF. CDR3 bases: TGTGCCAGCAGTCCGCTACGGACAGGGGGCACTGAAGCTTTCTTT.

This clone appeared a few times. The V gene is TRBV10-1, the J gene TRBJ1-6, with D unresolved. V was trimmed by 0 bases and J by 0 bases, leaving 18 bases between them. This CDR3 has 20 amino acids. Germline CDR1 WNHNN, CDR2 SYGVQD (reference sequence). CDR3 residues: CASSESGHLPLSSYNSPLHF. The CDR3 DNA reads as TGCGCCAGCAGTGAGTCGGGCCATCTCCCATTGAGCTCCTATAATTCACCCCTCCACTTT.

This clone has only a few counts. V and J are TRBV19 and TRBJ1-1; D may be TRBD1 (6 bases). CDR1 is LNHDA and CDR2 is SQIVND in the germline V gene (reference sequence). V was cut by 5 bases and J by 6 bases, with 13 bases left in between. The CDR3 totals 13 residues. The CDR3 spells CASSLRDISEAFF. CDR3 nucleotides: TGTGCCAGTAGTCTTCGGGACATATCTGAAGCTTTCTTT. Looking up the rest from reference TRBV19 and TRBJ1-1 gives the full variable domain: DGGITQSPKYLFRKEGQNVTLSCEQNLNHDAMYWYRQDPGQGLRLIYYSQIVNDFQKGDIAEGYSVSREKKESFPLTVTSAQKNPTAFYLCASSLRDISEAFFGQGTRLTVV.

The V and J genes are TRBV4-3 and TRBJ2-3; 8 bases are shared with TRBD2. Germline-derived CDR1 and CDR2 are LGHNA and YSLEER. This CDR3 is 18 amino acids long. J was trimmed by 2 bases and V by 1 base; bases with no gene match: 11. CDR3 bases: TGCGCCAGCAGCCAAGGCCCAAATCTCGGGGGGGCCACAGATACGCAGTATTTT. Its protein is CASSQGPNLGGATDTQYF.

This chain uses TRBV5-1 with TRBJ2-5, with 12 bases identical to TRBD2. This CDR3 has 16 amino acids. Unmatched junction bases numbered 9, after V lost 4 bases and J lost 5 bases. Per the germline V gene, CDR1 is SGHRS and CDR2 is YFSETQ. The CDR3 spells CASSAQPTSGGETQYF. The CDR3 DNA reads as TGCGCCAGCAGCGCACAGCCGACTAGCGGGGGTGAGACCCAGTACTTC.

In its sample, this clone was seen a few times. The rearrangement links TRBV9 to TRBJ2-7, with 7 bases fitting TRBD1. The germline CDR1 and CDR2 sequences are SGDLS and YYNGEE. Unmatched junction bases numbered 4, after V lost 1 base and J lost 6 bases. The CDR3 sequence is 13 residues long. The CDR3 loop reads CASSVTGASEQYF. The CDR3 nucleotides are TGTGCCAGCAGCGTAACAGGGGCGAGCGAGCAGTACTTC.

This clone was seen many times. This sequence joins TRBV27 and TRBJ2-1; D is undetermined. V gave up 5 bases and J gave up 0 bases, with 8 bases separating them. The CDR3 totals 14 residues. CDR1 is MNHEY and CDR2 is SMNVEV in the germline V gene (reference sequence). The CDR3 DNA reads TGTGCCAGCAGTGTAGATAGCTCCTACAATGAGCAGTTCTTC. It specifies CASSVDSSYNEQFF.

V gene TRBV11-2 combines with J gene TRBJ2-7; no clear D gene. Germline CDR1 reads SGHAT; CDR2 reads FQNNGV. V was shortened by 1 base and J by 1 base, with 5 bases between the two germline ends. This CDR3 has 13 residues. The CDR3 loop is CASSLAGSYEQYF. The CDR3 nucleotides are TGTGCCAGCAGCTTAGCCGGTTCCTACGAGCAGTACTTC.

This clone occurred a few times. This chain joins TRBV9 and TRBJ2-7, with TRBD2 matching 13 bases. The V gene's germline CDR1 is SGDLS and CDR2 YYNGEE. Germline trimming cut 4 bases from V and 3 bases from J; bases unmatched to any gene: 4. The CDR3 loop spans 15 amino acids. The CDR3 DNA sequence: TGTGCCAGCAGCCCTGGACTAGCGGGGGTCTACGAGCAGTACTTC. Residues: CASSPGLAGVYEQYF.

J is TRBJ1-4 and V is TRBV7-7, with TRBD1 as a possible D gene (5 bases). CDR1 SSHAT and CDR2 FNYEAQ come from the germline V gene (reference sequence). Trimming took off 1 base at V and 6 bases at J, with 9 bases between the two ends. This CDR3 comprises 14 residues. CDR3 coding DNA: TGTGCCAGCAGCTTAGTCCAGGGTGATGAAAAACTGTTTTTT. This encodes CASSLVQGDEKLFF.

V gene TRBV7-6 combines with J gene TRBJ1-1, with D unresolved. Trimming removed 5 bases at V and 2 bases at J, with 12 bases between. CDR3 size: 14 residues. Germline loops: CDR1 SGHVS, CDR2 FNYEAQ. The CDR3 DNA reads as TGTGCCAGCAGCCCCGTCGGGGTAAACACTGAAGCTTTCTTT. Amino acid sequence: CASSPVGVNTEAFF.